The entry that follows covers one T cell receptor beta chain sequence. The data originate from a study of CD8 T cells in Susac syndrome. Study at large: Active disease was present in roughly six of the sequenced Susac syndrome patients, whereas roughly eight of them were in remission. When their blood was taken, the Susac syndrome patients had either not yet had any therapy, were taking corticosteroids, or were taking intravenous immunoglobulin alone.

The authors reverse transcribed 0.5 to 1 ug RNA with random hexamers. Amplification of the TCR beta CDR3 was carried out by immunoSEQ multiplex PCR, which spanned a total of 54 Vbeta and 13 Jbeta segments. TCRdb reanalysed the immunoSEQ multiplex PCR reads using MiXCR and keeps one entry per CDR3 protein. The table records approximately 190,000 distinct CDR3 sequences, approximately 95% of them present only once. The sequence derives from a human donor with Susac syndrome. The sample was CD8+ T cells from PBMCs.

The CDR3 nucleotides are TGTGCCAGCAGACAGGGACAGGGCTCGGCGGGTGGCTACACCTTC. Amino acid sequence: CASRQGQGSAGGYTF. V usage is TRBV7-9 and J usage is TRBJ1-2; TRBD1 matches at 9 bases. CDR3 size: 15 residues. CDR1 is SEHNR and CDR2 is FQNEAQ in the germline V gene (reference sequence). V dropped 6 bases and J dropped 7; count of bases not matched to a gene: 12.